The 5 T cell receptor beta chains in this list originate from one sample, sequenced in a study of blood T cell repertoires in COVID-19. Here immunoSEQ multiplex PCR was the method, and the copy in TCRdb shows in-frame clones only, minus some. The data hold around 160,000 clones, with 85% to 90% observed a single time. Sequencing input: peripheral blood. These receptors all stem from a young man with acute or convalescent COVID-19.

This clone was recorded a few times. The chain links TRBV6-1 to TRBJ1-3; TRBD1 matches at 9 bases. V was pared by 3 bases and J by 10 bases, with 10 bases of the junction left unmatched. Germline CDR1 MNHNS, CDR2 SASEGT. This CDR3 contains 15 residues. The CDR3: CASSDEMGTGSTIYF. CDR3 in DNA: TGTGCCAGCAGTGACGAGATGGGGACAGGGAGTACCATATATTTT.

The chain uses TRBV7-9 and TRBJ2-7, with TRBD1 matching over 7 bases. This CDR3 comprises 15 residues. Per the germline V gene, CDR1 is SEHNR and CDR2 is FQNEAQ (reference sequence). The trim removed 5 bases at V and 5 bases at J, leaving 12 bases unmatched. This chain's CDR3 is CASSRTYDRADEQYV. CDR3 in DNA: TGTGCCAGCAGCAGAACTTACGACAGGGCGGACGAGCAGTACGTC.

This clone has more than one count but fewer than ten. The chain has TRBV7-3 and TRBJ2-3; 9 bases fit TRBD2. The CDR3 totals 14 residues. The germline V gene has CDR1 SGHTA and CDR2 FQGTGA. V trimming: 2 bases; J trimming: 5 bases; junction bases outside the gene matches: 2. CDR3 bases: TGTGCCAGCAGCTTAGGTAGCGGGGGAGATACGCAGTATTTT. This translates into CASSLGSGGDTQYF.

This clone showed up just once. J is TRBJ2-3 and V is TRBV3-1 (or the pseudogene TRBV3-2), with 9 bases that match TRBD2. Germline lookup yields CDR1 LGHDT and CDR2 YNNKEL (reference sequence). J was trimmed by 5 bases and V by 4 bases; bases with no gene match: 16. The CDR3 spans 18 residues. CDR3 sequence (DNA): TGTGCCAGCAGCCGAGACGACTCCGGGACTAGCTTTTTAGATACGCAGTATTTT. Its protein is CASSRDDSGTSFLDTQYF.

DNA of the CDR3: TGTGCCAGCAGTGAATCGACTAGCCTCGTCGGGAATGAGCAGTTCTTC. As protein: CASSESTSLVGNEQFF. The chain links TRBV6-4 to TRBJ2-1; 7 bases agree with TRBD2. Per the germline V gene, CDR1 is MRHNA and CDR2 is SNTAGT. The junction had 12 bases not matched to a gene; V was cut back by 3 bases and J by 7 bases. This CDR3 is built from 16 residues.